The 3 T cell receptor beta chains below come from one sample, sequenced in a study of cytomegalovirus exposure and HLA in healthy donors. The PCR had 60 Vbeta and 13 Jbeta primers. Clones were sequenced by immunoSEQ multiplex PCR, and TCRdb holds only the in-frame ones, with some missing. The sample lists around 120,000 clones, about 80% occurring once. Sequencing used PBMCs. These receptors were collected from a female donor in good health and CMV-seropositive.

This clone was picked up a small number of times. V gene TRBV30 combines with J gene TRBJ2-1, with 10 bases identical to TRBD1. The J segment lost 8 bases and the V segment lost 4 bases, leaving 14 bases of the junction unmatched. The CDR3 contains 16 residues. The V gene's germline CDR1 is GTSNPN and CDR2 SVGIG (reference sequence). The CDR3 loop is CAWTRDRGPSRDEQFF. The CDR3 DNA reads as TGTGCCTGGACTCGGGACAGGGGTCCTTCGAGAGATGAGCAGTTCTTC.

This sequence joins TRBV9 and TRBJ2-2, with D tentatively TRBD1 (5 bases). CDR1 and CDR2 (germline): SGDLS, YYNGEE. The germline V and J ends were trimmed by 0 bases and 6 bases, with 12 bases remaining between them. This CDR3 spans 15 amino acids. CDR3 in DNA: TGTGCCAGCAGCGTAGCAGGGTCGGTTGCCGGGGAGCTGTTTTTT. This translates into CASSVAGSVAGELFF.

This clone was counted between two and nine times. The chain uses TRBV27 and TRBJ2-7, with TRBD2 matching over 11 bases. V lost 6 bases and J lost 2; bases outside the gene matches: 9. The length of the CDR3 is 16 residues. Germline loops: CDR1 MNHEY, CDR2 SMNVEV (reference sequence). The DNA of the CDR3 is TGTGCCAGCAGGCAAAGTAGCGGGGGGGCCCCCTACGAGCAGTACTTC. It encodes CASRQSSGGAPYEQYF.